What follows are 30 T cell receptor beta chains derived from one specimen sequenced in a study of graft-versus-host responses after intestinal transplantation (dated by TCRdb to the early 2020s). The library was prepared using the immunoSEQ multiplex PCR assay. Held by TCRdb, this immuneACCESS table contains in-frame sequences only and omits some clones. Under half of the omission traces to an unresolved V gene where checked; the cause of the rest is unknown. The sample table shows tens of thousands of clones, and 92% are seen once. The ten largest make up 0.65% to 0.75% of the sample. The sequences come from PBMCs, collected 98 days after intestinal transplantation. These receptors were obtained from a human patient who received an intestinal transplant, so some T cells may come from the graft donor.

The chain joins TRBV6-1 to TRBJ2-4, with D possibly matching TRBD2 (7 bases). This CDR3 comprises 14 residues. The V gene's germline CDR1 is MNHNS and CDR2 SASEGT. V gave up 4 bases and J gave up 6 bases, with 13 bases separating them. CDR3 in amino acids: CASSVGGRGNIQYF. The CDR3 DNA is TGTGCCAGCAGTGTCGGGGGGCGCGGAAACATTCAGTACTTC.

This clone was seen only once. This chain's CDR3 is CASTRADTDTQYF. Written as DNA, the CDR3 is TGTGCCAGCACCCGAGCGGACACAGATACGCAGTATTTT. The genes are TRBV6-5 and TRBJ2-3, with a tentative D call TRBD2 (5 bases). Trimming left V 7 bases short and J 2 bases short, with 10 bases between. The CDR3 has 13 amino acids. Germline lookup yields CDR1 MNHEY and CDR2 SVGAGI.

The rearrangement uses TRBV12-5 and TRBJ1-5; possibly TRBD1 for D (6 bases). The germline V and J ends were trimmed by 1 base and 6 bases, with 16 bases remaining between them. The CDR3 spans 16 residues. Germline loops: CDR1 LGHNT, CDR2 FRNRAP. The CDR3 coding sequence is TGTGCTAGTGGTTTGGGGGGGGCGGTTAGAGGTCAGCCCCAGCATTTT. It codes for CASGLGGAVRGQPQHF.

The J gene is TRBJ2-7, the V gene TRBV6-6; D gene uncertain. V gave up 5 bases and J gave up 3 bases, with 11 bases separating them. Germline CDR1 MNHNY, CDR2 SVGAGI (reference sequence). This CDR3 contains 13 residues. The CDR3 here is CASSPGLLYEQYF. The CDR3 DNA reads TGTGCCAGCAGTCCGGGCCTACTCTACGAGCAGTACTTC.

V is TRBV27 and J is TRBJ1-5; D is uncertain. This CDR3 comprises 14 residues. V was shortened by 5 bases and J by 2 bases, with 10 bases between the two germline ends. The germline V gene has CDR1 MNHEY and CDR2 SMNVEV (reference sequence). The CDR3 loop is CASSDSGGNQPQHF. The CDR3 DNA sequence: TGTGCCAGCAGTGACTCCGGGGGCAATCAGCCCCAGCATTTT.

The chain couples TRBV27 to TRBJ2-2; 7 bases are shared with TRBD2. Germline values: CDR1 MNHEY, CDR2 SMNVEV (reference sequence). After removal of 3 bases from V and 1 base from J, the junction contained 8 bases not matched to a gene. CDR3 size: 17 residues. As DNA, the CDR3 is TGTGCCAGCAGTTTCTCCACTAGCGTGTGGAACACCGGGGAGCTGTTTTTT. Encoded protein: CASSFSTSVWNTGELFF.

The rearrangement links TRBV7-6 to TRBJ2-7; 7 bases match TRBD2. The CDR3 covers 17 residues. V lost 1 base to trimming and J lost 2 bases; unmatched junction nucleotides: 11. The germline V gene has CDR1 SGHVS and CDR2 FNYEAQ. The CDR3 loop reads CASSLGSSGGSPYEQYF. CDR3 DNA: TGTGCCAGCAGCTTAGGAAGTTCTGGCGGGAGCCCCTACGAGCAGTACTTC.

The CDR3 nucleotides are TGTGCCAGCAGCTTACGATCGGGCACAAACTATGGCTACACCTTC. This translates into CASSLRSGTNYGYTF. The chain joins TRBV7-8 to TRBJ1-2; no clear D. CDR1 and CDR2 (germline): SGHVS, FQNEAQ. The V gene lost 2 bases and the J gene lost 2 bases, with 12 bases spanning the gap. The CDR3 contains 15 residues. Filled out from reference TRBV7-8 and TRBJ1-2, the complete variable domain reads GAGVSQSPRYKVAKRGQDVALRCDPISGHVSLFWYQQALGQGPEFLTYFQNEAQLDKSGLPSDRFFAERPEGSVSTLKIQRTQQEDSAVYLCASSLRSGTNYGYTFGSGTRLTVV.

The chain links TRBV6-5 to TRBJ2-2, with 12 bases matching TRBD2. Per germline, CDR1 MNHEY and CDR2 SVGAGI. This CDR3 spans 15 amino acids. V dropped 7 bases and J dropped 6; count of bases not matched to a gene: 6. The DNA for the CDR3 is TGTGCCAGCACTCGCCTAGCGGGGGGGCCCGGGGAGCTGTTTTTT. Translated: CASTRLAGGPGELFF.

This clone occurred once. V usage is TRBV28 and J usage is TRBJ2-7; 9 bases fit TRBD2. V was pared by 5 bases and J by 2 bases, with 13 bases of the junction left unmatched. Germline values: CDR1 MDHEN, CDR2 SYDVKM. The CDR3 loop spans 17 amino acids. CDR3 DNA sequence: TGTGCCAGCAGTCCCCACGTTCGCGGGAGGGCCCCCTACGAGCAGTACTTC. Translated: CASSPHVRGRAPYEQYF.

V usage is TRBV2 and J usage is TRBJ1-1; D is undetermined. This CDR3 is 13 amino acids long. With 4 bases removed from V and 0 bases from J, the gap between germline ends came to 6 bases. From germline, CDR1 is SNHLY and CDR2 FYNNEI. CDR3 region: CASSAGMNTEAFF. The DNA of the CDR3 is TGTGCCAGCAGTGCAGGAATGAACACTGAAGCTTTCTTT.

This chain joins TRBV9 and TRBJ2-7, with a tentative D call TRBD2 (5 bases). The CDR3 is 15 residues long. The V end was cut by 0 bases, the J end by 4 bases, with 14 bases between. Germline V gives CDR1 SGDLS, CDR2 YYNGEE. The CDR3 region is CASSVGWAGSYEQYF. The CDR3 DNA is TGTGCCAGCAGCGTAGGGTGGGCGGGTAGTTACGAGCAGTACTTC.

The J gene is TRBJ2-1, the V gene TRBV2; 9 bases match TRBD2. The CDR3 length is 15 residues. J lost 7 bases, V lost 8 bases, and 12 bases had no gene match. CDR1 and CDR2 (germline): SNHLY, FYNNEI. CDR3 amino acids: CASEPDSGGSNEQFF. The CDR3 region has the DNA TGTGCCAGCGAGCCGGACAGCGGGGGGAGTAATGAGCAGTTCTTC.

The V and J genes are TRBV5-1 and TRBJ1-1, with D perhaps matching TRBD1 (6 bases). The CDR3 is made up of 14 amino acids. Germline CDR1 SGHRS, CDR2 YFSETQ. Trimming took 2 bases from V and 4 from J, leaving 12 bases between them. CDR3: CASSLMGAGTEAFF. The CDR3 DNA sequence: TGCGCCAGCAGCTTAATGGGGGCGGGCACTGAAGCTTTCTTT.

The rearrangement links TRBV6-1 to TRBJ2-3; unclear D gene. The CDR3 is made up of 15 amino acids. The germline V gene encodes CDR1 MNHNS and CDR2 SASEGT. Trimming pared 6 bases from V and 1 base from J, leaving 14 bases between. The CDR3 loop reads CASSHFADGTDTQYF. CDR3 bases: TGTGCCAGCAGCCACTTCGCCGATGGCACAGATACGCAGTATTTT.

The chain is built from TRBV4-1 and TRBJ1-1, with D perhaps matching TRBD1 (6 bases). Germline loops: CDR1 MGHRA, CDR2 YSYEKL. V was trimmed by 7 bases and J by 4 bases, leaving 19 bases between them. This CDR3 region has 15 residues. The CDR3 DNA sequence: TGCGCCAGCAACTACAAGGTTGGGGGCCCCACTGAAGCTTTCTTT. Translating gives CASNYKVGGPTEAFF.

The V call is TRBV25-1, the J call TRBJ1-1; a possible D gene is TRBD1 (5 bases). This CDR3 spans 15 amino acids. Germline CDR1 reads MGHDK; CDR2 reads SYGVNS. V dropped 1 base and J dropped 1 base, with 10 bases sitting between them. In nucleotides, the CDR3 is TGTGCCAGCAGTGAATGGGGGGGACCGAACACTGAAGCTTTCTTT. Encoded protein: CASSEWGGPNTEAFF.

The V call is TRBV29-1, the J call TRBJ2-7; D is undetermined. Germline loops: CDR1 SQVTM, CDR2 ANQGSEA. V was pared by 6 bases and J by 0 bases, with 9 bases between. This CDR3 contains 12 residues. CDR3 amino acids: CSVLESSYEQYF. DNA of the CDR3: TGCAGCGTCCTGGAGAGCTCCTACGAGCAGTACTTC.

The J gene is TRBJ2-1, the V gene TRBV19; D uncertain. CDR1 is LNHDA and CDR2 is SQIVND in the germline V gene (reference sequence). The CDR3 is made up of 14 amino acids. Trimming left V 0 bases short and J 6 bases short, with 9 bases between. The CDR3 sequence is CASSIDRRGNEQFF. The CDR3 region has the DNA TGTGCCAGTAGTATAGATCGTAGAGGCAATGAGCAGTTCTTC.

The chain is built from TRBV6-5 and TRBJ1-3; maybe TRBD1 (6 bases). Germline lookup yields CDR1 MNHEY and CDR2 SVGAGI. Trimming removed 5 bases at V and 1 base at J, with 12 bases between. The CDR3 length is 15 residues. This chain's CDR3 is CASSLLTGSGNTIYF. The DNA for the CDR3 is TGTGCCAGCAGTCTCCTTACAGGGTCTGGAAACACCATATATTTT.

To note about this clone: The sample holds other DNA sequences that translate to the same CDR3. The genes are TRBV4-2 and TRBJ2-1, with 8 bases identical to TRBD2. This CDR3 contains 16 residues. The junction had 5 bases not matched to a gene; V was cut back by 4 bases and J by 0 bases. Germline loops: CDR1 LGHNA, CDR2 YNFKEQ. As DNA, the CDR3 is TGTGCCAGCAGCCTGAGCGGGGGTCTCTCCTACAATGAGCAGTTCTTC. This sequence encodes CASSLSGGLSYNEQFF.

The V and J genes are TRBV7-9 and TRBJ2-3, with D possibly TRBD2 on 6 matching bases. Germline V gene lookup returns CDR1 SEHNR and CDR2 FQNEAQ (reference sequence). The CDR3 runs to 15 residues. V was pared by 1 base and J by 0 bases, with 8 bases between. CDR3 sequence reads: CASSLGTTSTDTQYF. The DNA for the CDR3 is TGTGCCAGCAGCTTAGGGACTACCAGCACAGATACGCAGTATTTT.

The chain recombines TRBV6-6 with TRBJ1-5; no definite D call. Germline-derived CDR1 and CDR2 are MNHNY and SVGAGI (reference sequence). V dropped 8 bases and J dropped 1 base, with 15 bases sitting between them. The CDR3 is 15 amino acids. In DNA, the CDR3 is TGTGCCAGCGATGGTGGGCCTACGAGCAATCAGCCCCAGCATTTT. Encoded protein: CASDGGPTSNQPQHF.

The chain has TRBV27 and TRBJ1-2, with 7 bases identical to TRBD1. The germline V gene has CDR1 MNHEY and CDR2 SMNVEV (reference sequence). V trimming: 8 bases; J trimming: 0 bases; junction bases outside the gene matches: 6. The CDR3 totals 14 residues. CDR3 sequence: CASSRGTTNYGYTF. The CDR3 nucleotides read TGTGCCAGCTCCAGGGGGACAACTAACTATGGCTACACCTTC.

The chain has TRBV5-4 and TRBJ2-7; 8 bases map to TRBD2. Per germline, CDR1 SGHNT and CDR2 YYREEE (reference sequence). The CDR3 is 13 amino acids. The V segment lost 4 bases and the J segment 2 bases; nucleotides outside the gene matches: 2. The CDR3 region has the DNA TGTGCCAGCAGCGCGGGACTAGCCTACGAGCAGTACTTC. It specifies CASSAGLAYEQYF.

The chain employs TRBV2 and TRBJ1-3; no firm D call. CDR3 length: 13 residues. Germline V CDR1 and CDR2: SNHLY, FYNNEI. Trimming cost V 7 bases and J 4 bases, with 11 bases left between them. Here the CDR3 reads CASNRGSGNTIYF. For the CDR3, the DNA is TGTGCCAGCAATCGGGGTTCAGGAAACACCATATATTTT.

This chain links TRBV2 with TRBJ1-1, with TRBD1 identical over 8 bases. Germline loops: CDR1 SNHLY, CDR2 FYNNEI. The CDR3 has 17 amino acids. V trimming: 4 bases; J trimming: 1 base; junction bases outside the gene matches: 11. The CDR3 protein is CASSGFEDRDGNTEAFF. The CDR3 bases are TGTGCCAGCAGTGGTTTCGAGGACAGGGATGGGAACACTGAAGCTTTCTTT.

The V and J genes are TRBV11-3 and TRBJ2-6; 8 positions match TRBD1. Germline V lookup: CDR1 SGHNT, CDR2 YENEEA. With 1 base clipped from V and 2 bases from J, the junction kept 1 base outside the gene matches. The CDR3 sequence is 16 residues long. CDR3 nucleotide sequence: TGTGCCAGCAGCTTAGTGGGACAGGCTGGGGCCAACGTCCTGACTTTC. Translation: CASSLVGQAGANVLTF.

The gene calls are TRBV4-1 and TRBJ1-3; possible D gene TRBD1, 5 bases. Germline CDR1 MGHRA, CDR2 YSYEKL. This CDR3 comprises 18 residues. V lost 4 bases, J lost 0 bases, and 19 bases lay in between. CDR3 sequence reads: CASSLQGDRWSSGNTIYF. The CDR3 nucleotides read TGCGCCAGCAGCCTCCAAGGGGACCGATGGAGCTCTGGAAACACCATATATTTT.

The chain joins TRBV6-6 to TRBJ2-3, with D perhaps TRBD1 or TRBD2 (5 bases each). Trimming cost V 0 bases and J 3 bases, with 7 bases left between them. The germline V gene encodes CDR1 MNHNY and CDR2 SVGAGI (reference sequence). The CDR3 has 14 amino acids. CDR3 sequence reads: CASSYSEGTDTQYF. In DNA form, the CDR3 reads TGTGCCAGCAGTTACTCAGAGGGGACAGATACGCAGTATTTT.